This TCR beta chain was captured in a study of blood T cell repertoires in COVID-19. Study-wide background: In each case, the material was cDNA or gDNA derived from T cells, B-cell-depleted T cells, or PBMCs.

Germline V gives CDR1 KGHDR, CDR2 SFDVKD. V was cut by 4 bases and J by 5 bases, with 12 bases left in between. The CDR3 extends over 14 amino acids. TCRdb keeps only in-frame clones here, not all; method: immunoSEQ multiplex PCR. The table shows some 97,000 clones, with just under 95% occurring only once. The chain has TRBV24-1 and TRBJ2-3, with a weak D call TRBD2 (6 bases). This TCR came from a man in his sixties or seventies with acute or convalescent COVID-19. The specimen sequenced was peripheral blood. The CDR3 is CATSDRDFRDTQYF. CDR3 nucleotide sequence: TGTGCCACCAGTGACCGGGACTTCAGAGATACGCAGTATTTT.